These 5 T cell receptor beta chains share one sample of origin, sequenced in a study of early T cells in non-severe SARS-CoV-2 infection. TCRdb reprocessed the 5' RACE reads with MiXCR, giving one entry per CDR3 protein. The top ten clones hold 20% to 25% of a sample with some 35,000 distinct CDR3 sequences, around 6.5% of them seen once. The specimen was whole blood, collected at baseline. These receptor sequences come from an adult who was a healthcare worker with PCR-confirmed SARS-CoV-2 infection or an uninfected control (not recorded which).

The sample holds many counts of this clonotype. The rearrangement uses TRBV3-1 and TRBJ2-2; tentatively, D is TRBD2 (6 bases). The CDR3 loop spans 14 amino acids. Trimming took 5 bases from V and 5 from J, leaving 12 bases between them. The germline V gene encodes CDR1 LGHDT and CDR2 YNNKEL (reference sequence). The CDR3 DNA is TGTGCCAGCAGCGTACGACTAGTAACCGGGGAGCTGTTTTTT. This gives the protein CASSVRLVTGELFF.

This chain joins TRBV28 and TRBJ2-4; D is tentatively TRBD1 or TRBD2 (5 bases each). CDR3 length: 14 amino acids. V was clipped by 5 bases and J by 6 bases, with 14 bases between them. Germline values: CDR1 MDHEN, CDR2 SYDVKM. CDR3 amino acids: CASSPGTPPNIQYF. The CDR3 DNA is TGTGCCAGCAGTCCCGGGACCCCCCCAAACATTCAGTACTTC.

In its sample, this clonotype was seen many times. This chain joins TRBV19 and TRBJ2-7, with TRBD1 as a possible D gene (6 bases). The CDR3 consists of 14 residues. Germline CDR1 is LNHDA and CDR2 is SQIVND (reference sequence). Trimming took 6 bases from V and 5 from J, leaving 17 bases between them. Here the CDR3 reads CASRKTGSADEQYF. The CDR3 region has the DNA TGTGCCAGTAGGAAAACAGGGAGCGCCGACGAGCAGTACTTC.

This clonotype was seen ten or more times. The J gene is TRBJ2-5, the V gene TRBV3-1; D perhaps matches TRBD1 (5 bases). CDR3 length equals 15 residues. V was shortened by 0 bases and J by 7 bases, with 15 bases between the two germline ends. The V gene's germline CDR1 is LGHDT and CDR2 YNNKEL (reference sequence). The CDR3 reads CASSQDDRGVGTQYF. The CDR3 DNA reads as TGTGCCAGCAGCCAAGATGATAGGGGCGTCGGGACCCAGTACTTC.

This clonotype ranks as medium-sized. This chain joins TRBV20-1 and TRBJ2-1, with D hard to call. Trimming took off 5 bases at V and 11 bases at J, with 16 bases between the two ends. The germline V gene encodes CDR1 DFQATT and CDR2 SNEGSKA (reference sequence). The CDR3 loop spans 12 amino acids. DNA for the CDR3: TGCAGTGCTCCAACCGAGCACACAAAGCAGTTCTTC. Translating it yields CSAPTEHTKQFF.